A selection of T cell receptor beta chains follows, all from one sample in a study of CD8+ T cells in alopecia areata. Assay used: immunoSEQ multiplex PCR; TCRdb lists only in-frame clones, some missing. This table has 200,000 to 250,000 clones, less than 75% appearing once. This specimen consisted of CD4+ T cells sorted from blood, obtained at week 4, from a patient treated with tofacitinib. The receptor source for this set is a human donor with alopecia areata. Both conserved end residues are part of each CDR3.

>TRBJ2-7|TRBV29-1
CSVEVLPSEQYF
>NA|TRBV6-5
CASSITGGVDYEQYF
>TRBJ1-2|TRBV30
CAWSPFGSNPYGYTF
>TRBJ1-3|TRBV11-2
CASSRTGHSGNTIYF
>TRBJ2-3|TRBV15
CATSRTPGHSTDTQYF
>TRBJ1-4|TRBV29-1
CSVRLTNEKLFF
>TRBJ1-6|TRBV30
CAWSRPDQPNSPLHF
>TRBJ1-1|TRBV7-2
CASSRENTEAFF
>TRBJ1-1|TRBV14
CASSQGFFTEAFF
>TRBJ2-7|TRBV29-1
CSVEKTGAYEQYF
>TRBJ1-2|TRBV29-1
CSAPDRDYGYTF
>TRBJ2-7|TRBV9
CASSRDIGSDEQYF
>TRBJ2-1|TRBV25-1
CASNDGEEQFF
>TRBJ1-6|TRBV9
CASSVGGRVNSPLHF
>TRBJ2-3|TRBV7-9
CASSLSGFSDTQYF
>TRBJ1-6|TRBV10-3
CAISDVGESPLHF
>TRBJ1-1|TRBV5-1
CASYGQARTEAFF
>TRBJ2-7|TRBV30
CAWSEGTYEQYF
>TRBJ1-4|TRBV7-2
CASSADRGRSEKLFF
>TRBJ2-1|TRBV30
CAWSLLGDEQFF
>TRBJ1-5|TRBV30
CAWSEGQAQPQHF
>TRBJ1-1|TRBV29-1
CSVVRADTEAFF
>TRBJ1-5|TRBV10-3
CAISELNQPQHF
>TRBJ1-5|TRBV30
CAWNEQGAGQPQHF
>TRBJ2-7|TRBV6-1
CASRTGSRDEQYF
>TRBJ2-1|TRBV25-1
CASSEGQGLFF
>TRBJ1-6|TRBV13
CASSLGQGVNSPLHF
>TRBJ2-5|TRBV7-2
CASSLVFSRGRETQYF
>TRBJ2-2|TRBV4-3
CASSGLGDTGELFF
>TRBJ2-6|TRBV29-1
CSVGGFSGANVLTF
>TRBJ1-6|TRBV10-3
CASATGGNSPLHF
>TRBJ2-7|TRBV9
CASSVAPGGYEQYF
>TRBJ2-2|TRBV6-6
CASFTNTGELFF
>TRBJ2-1|TRBV15
CATSSRLAGHNEQFF
>TRBJ2-5|TRBV29-1
CSVEFFGRAGGKKTQYF
>TRBJ2-5|TRBV7-2
CASSLARVPQYF
>TRBJ1-2|TRBV7-2
CASTPSRDYGYTF
>TRBJ1-5|TRBV30
CAWAGTLNQPQHF
>TRBJ2-1|TRBV4-1
CASSEMQEQFF
>TRBJ1-6|TRBV5-4
CASSFWDSENSPLHF
>TRBJ2-3|TRBV5-1
CASRDSTDTQYF
>TRBJ2-7|TRBV10-3
CAISGFRDGEREQYF
>TRBJ2-7|TRBV25-1
CASSVQGYEQYF
>TRBJ2-7|TRBV29-1
CSVERTGTYEQYF
>TRBJ2-3|TRBV29-1
CSVESKRGGLDTQYF
>TRBJ2-7|TRBV7-9
CASRGTDYEQYF
>TRBJ2-1|TRBV5-4
CASSWGNNEQFF
>TRBJ2-2|TRBV2
CASSEQAPGELFF
>TRBJ2-1|TRBV29-1
CSVDREKTSYNEQFF
>TRBJ1-5|TRBV10-2
CASSESRVSNQPQHF
>TRBJ1-1|TRBV6-5
CASSYATDATEAFF
>TRBJ2-1|TRBV29-1
CSVEDRDWPPNEQFF
>TRBJ2-7|TRBV5-1
CASSQNTGTGTYEQYF
>TRBJ2-2|TRBV30
CAWRGAGGTVFF
>TRBJ1-2|TRBV29-1
CSVGLSNYGYTF
>TRBJ2-7|TRBV20-1
CSATQTYEQYF
>TRBJ2-7|TRBV5-4
CASSLWGSGEQYF
>TRBJ1-6|TRBV5-4
CASSLGQGSSPLHF
>TRBJ2-4|TRBV4-3
CASSQEVRVRVGAKNIQYF
>TRBJ1-2|TRBV11-2
CASSLGRTSTSGYTF